The T cell receptor beta chain described here comes from a study of cytomegalovirus exposure and HLA in healthy donors. About the research overall: Out of roughly 170 million T cells, an earlier analysis found roughly 110 million unique TCR beta sequences in total. Out of 398 genotyped donors, roughly 80% belonged to the Caucasian-associated ancestry cluster. Early released data comprised 80 million to 100 million unique TCRs from HLA-typed donors.

The primer mix had 60 Vbeta and 13 Jbeta primers. Sequenced by immunoSEQ multiplex PCR; TCRdb stores in-frame clones only, minus some. The data hold more than 150,000 clones, with around four fifths observed a single time. Between the trimmed V and J ends, which lost 0 bases and 0 bases, there was a span of 15 bases. Germline V CDR1 and CDR2: SGHAT, FQNNGV. The CDR3 runs to 18 residues. The source of this sequence is a male donor in good health and CMV-seronegative. The sample was PBMCs. V usage is TRBV11-2 and J usage is TRBJ2-1; D perhaps matches TRBD2 (5 bases). The CDR3 sequence: CASSLDLTRADSYNEQFF. The CDR3 nucleotides read TGTGCCAGCAGCTTAGATCTTACTAGGGCCGACTCCTACAATGAGCAGTTCTTC.